A single TCR beta chain is shown here with its context. This receptor's antigen is unknown. Base quality data are lacking; no much larger clone is found one base away. Distinct nucleotide sequences in the sample also encode this CDR3. The time point label on this specimen signifies: baseline before first vaccination. The vaccinee samples were drawn from two UK trials, COV001 and COV002, one of which was a single-blind randomized controlled phase 2/3 trial testing AZD1222 (ChAdOx1 nCoV-19) in healthy adults. For TCRbeta chain sequencing, PBMC samples from trial participants were taken at day 0 and at day 28 after the second dose. The CDR3 regions of human TCRbeta chains were analyzed by immunosequencing. As for the authors' bioinformatics: Repertoire TCRs were checked for matches against a reference library of SARS-CoV-2-specific TCRs that had been generated using the MIRA antigen-specificity platform. Breadth meant the fraction of unique TCRs that were SARS-CoV-2-associated, whereas depth meant the fraction of total T cells that were SARS-CoV-2-associated. Using the MIRA data, each spike-specific TCR was assigned both to the spike region to which the TCR was reactive and to a CD4 or CD8 class. Log10-transformed breadth and depth values were compared by one-way ANOVA with Sidak's multiple comparisons tests. Here the immuneACCESS table is served through TCRdb, limited to in-frame sequences with V and J called. Missing clones are a known gap in these copies; in checked studies unresolved V genes cover under half, and the rest lacks a known reason. The V and J calls and the clone size are those of that table, but D and trimming were determined from the DNA. This sample is represented by some 54,000 clones; roughly 90% of them were singletons. The ten largest clonotypes hold roughly 2% of the sample.

The data were taken from a study of T cell responses to AZD1222 COVID-19 vaccine (dated by TCRdb to the early 2020s). Turning to the overall study: AZD1222 recipients given second doses at about 4 weeks or at about 12 weeks were pooled, since spike-specific TCR depth and breadth were not found to differ between the two schedules. A total of over 230 trial participants underwent TCR sequencing, of whom nearly 210 received two doses of AZD1222 and some 25 received two doses of the MenACWY control vaccine. Trial participants were enrolled by age into 18-55, 56-69 and 70-plus year subgroups, with approximately 150, 30 and 60 TCR-sequenced participants respectively. What the research found in general, with its limitations: A significant rise in spike-specific TCR breadth and depth was observed after two AZD1222 doses relative to day 0 and relative to MenACWY recipients. Only five or six AZD1222 recipients were SARS-CoV-2 seropositive at baseline, limiting conclusions about previously exposed vaccinees. Nearly half of unique spike-specific TCRs reportedly recognized epitopes outside regions mutated in the B.1.351 and B.1.1.7 variants. Most participants were white British and females outnumbered males, and the authors suggested that clonal diversity may have been underestimated. The 56-69-year group was small, and its depth increase did not reach significance, likely because of low power. Vaccine-associated CD4 TCRs spanned the whole spike protein, with dominant responses in regions 160-218 and 743-854. Because no samples from the day 14 peak response were available, repertoires could be characterized only after the peak T cell response.

After removal of 2 bases from V and 0 bases from J, the junction retains 1 base not matched to a gene. The germline V gene sets CDR1 to SGHRS and CDR2 to YFSETQ. Its CDR3 holds 15 amino acids, cysteine through phenylalanine. Only the CDR3 portion is preserved as DNA: 45 bases, with reading frame beginning at the first base. The rearrangement joined TRBV5-1 to TRBJ2-2, and 7 junction bases match TRBD2. The source is an adult in good health. This sample comprised peripheral blood, obtained on day 0 of AZD1222 vaccination. This receptor has the CDR3 CASSLAGTNTGELFF. The nucleotide sequence reads as follows: TGCGCCAGCAGCTTAGCGGGGACGAACACCGGGGAGCTGTTTTTT.